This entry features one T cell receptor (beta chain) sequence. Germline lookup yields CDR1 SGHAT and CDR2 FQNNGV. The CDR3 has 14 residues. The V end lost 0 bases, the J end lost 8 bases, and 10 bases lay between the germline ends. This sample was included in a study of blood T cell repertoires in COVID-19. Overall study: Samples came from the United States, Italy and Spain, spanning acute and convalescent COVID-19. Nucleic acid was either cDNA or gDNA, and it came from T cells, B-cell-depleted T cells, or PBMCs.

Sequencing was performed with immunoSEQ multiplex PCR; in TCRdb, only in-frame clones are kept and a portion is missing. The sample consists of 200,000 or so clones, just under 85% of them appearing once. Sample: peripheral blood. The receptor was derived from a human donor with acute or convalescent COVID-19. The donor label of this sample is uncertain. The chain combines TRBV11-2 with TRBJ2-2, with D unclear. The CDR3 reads CASSLDRLSGELFF. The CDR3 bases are TGTGCCAGCAGCTTAGACAGGTTGTCAGGGGAGCTGTTTTTT.